One and the same sample provided the 30 T cell receptor beta chains below, sequenced in a study of blood T cell repertoires in COVID-19. Generated by immunoSEQ multiplex PCR, the TCRdb table keeps only in-frame clones and is missing some. The sample contains roughly 150,000 clones, 80% to 85% of which appear only once. The sample comprised peripheral blood. These TCRs come from a woman of 80 years or more with active or convalescent COVID-19.

The CDR3 sequence: CARSLWPSGSQYF. CDR3 nucleotide sequence: TGTGCCAGAAGCTTGTGGCCCTCGGGGTCCCAGTACTTC. The chain recombines TRBV5-3 with TRBJ2-5, with D possibly matching TRBD2 (5 bases). TRBV5-3 is recorded as an ORF, its role being uncertain. V lost 1 base, J lost 9 bases, and 13 bases lay in between. The CDR3 sequence is 13 residues long.

V usage is TRBV5-1 and J usage is TRBJ2-1; tentatively, D is TRBD2 (6 bases). This CDR3 spans 15 amino acids. Germline values: CDR1 SGHRS, CDR2 YFSETQ. Trimming stripped 3 bases from V and 7 bases from J, with 17 bases between. This chain's CDR3 is CASSSGGSRGNEQFF. Here the CDR3 DNA reads TGCGCCAGCAGCTCCGGGGGTAGCCGGGGTAATGAGCAGTTCTTC.

This chain links TRBV4-2 with TRBJ2-7; D might be TRBD1 (6 bases). The CDR3 extends over 15 amino acids. V dropped 0 bases and J dropped 0 bases, with 9 bases sitting between them. CDR1 and CDR2 (germline): LGHNA, YNFKEQ. DNA for the CDR3: TGTGCCAGCAGCCAAGAGCAGGGGAGCTCCTACGAGCAGTACTTC. This encodes CASSQEQGSSYEQYF.

The chain carries TRBV18 and TRBJ1-5, with D tentatively TRBD1 (5 bases). This CDR3 is built from 14 residues. Deletions cut 4 bases from V and 5 bases from J, with 12 bases between. Germline CDR1 reads KGHSH; CDR2 reads LQKENI. Here the CDR3 DNA reads TGTGCCAGCTCACTGGGGACTGTAGATCAGCCCCAGCATTTT. It codes for CASSLGTVDQPQHF.

The V and J genes are TRBV4-1 and TRBJ2-6, with 8 nucleotides matching TRBD1. The CDR3 spans 16 residues. Germline trimming cut 7 bases from V and 2 bases from J; bases unmatched to any gene: 7. Germline V gene sequence: CDR1 MGHRA, CDR2 YSYEKL. The CDR3 DNA reads as TGCGCCAGCACAGACAGGGGAGAGGCTGGGGCCAACGTCCTGACTTTC. Protein product: CASTDRGEAGANVLTF.

The CDR3 DNA reads as TGTGCCAGCAGCTTGGCCAACAGGATTACCTACGAGCAGTACTTC. The encoded protein is CASSLANRITYEQYF. J is TRBJ2-7 and V is TRBV5-6, with a possible D match to TRBD1 (5 bases). Germline values: CDR1 SGHDT, CDR2 YYEEEE. The CDR3 is 15 amino acids. V lost 0 bases and J lost 2, with 12 bases in between.

J is TRBJ2-3 and V is TRBV5-4; TRBD2 matches at 9 bases. This CDR3 is built from 17 residues. CDR1 and CDR2 from the germline V gene are SGHNT and YYREEE (reference sequence). Unmatched junction bases numbered 13, after V lost 4 bases and J lost 4 bases. The CDR3 sequence is CASSLGVAGVRPDTQYF. The DNA of the CDR3 is TGTGCCAGCAGCCTGGGGGTAGCGGGGGTCCGTCCAGATACGCAGTATTTT. The full variable domain, rest sourced from reference TRBV5-4 and TRBJ2-3, is ETGVTQSPTHLIKTRGQQVTLRCSSQSGHNTVSWYQQALGQGPQFIFQYYREEENGRGNFPPRFSGLQFPNYSSELNVNALELDDSALYLCASSLGVAGVRPDTQYFGPGTRLTVL.

The genes are TRBV6-5 and TRBJ1-2; 8 bases match TRBD1. CDR3 length: 15 residues. V lost 5 bases to trimming and J lost 7 bases; unmatched junction nucleotides: 12. CDR1 is MNHEY and CDR2 is SVGAGI in the germline V gene. The CDR3 sequence is CASSPGDRPTGGYTF. The CDR3 DNA follows: TGTGCCAGCAGTCCCGGGGACAGGCCCACGGGTGGCTACACCTTC.

J is TRBJ2-5 and V is TRBV5-5; TRBD1 agrees at 9 bases. Germline V gene lookup returns CDR1 SGHKS and CDR2 YYEKEE (reference sequence). The V segment lost 3 bases and the J segment 6 bases; nucleotides outside the gene matches: 3. CDR3 length equals 13 residues. CDR3 in DNA: TGTGCCAGCAGCTCGGGACAGGGCCAGACCCAGTACTTC. Protein product: CASSSGQGQTQYF.

On this clone: A read error is possible here, since a much larger clone lies one base away. J is TRBJ2-7 and V is TRBV12-3 or TRBV12-4; TRBD1 agrees at 7 bases. This CDR3 has 12 amino acids. V gave up 6 bases and J gave up 4 bases; unmatched junction bases: 3. Here the CDR3 DNA reads TGTGCCAGCAGGGGACAGAAATACGAGCAGTACTTC. Protein: CASRGQKYEQYF.

The CDR3 here is CALEGRVWSSGYTF. As DNA, the CDR3 is TGTGCCTTAGAAGGGAGGGTATGGAGCAGTGGCTACACCTTC. The chain employs TRBV30 and TRBJ1-2, with D unclear. The V gene's germline CDR1 is GTSNPN and CDR2 SVGIG (reference sequence). Trimming took 7 bases from V and 7 from J, leaving 22 bases between them. This CDR3 comprises 14 residues.

The rearrangement links TRBV5-6 to TRBJ2-1; D remains unclear. The V end was cut by 4 bases, the J end by 9 bases, with 8 bases between. The CDR3 spans 11 residues. Looked up from germline, CDR1 is SGHDT and CDR2 is YYEEEE. The CDR3 protein is CASSLRGEQFF. In DNA, the CDR3 is TGTGCCAGCAGCCTTCGAGGTGAGCAGTTCTTC.

This sequence joins TRBV7-8 and TRBJ1-2; 7 positions agree with TRBD1. The CDR3 totals 16 residues. Germline V CDR1 and CDR2: SGHVS, FQNEAQ. J lost 5 bases, V lost 7 bases, and 16 bases had no gene match. CDR3 DNA sequence: TGTGCCAGCACTCCGCCGGAGGGACAGCTTATATATGGCTACACCTTC. As protein: CASTPPEGQLIYGYTF.

The chain carries TRBV5-1 and TRBJ2-6; possibly TRBD2 for D (6 bases). The CDR3 covers 14 residues. Germline V gene sequence: CDR1 SGHRS, CDR2 YFSETQ. V was shortened by 5 bases and J by 4 bases, with 10 bases between the two germline ends. Here the CDR3 DNA reads TGCGCCAGCAGAGGGAGGACGGGGGCCAACGTCCTGACTTTC. Encoded protein: CASRGRTGANVLTF.

This chain uses TRBV6-5 with TRBJ1-6; D not certain. The CDR3 length is 16 residues. The germline gives CDR1 MNHEY, CDR2 SVGAGI. V lost 0 bases and J lost 13, with 19 bases in between. The CDR3 bases are TGTGCCAGCAGTTACTCCGTCCTAGGAGTCGAAGCGCCCCTCCACTTT. This translates into CASSYSVLGVEAPLHF.

The chain carries TRBV7-8 and TRBJ2-5; no clear D gene. The ends were cut back, 5 bases at V and 5 bases at J, with 12 bases in the middle. This CDR3 contains 13 residues. The germline CDR1 and CDR2 sequences are SGHVS and FQNEAQ. CDR3 DNA: TGTGCCAGCAGCGCCCTTTTTAGTGAGACCCAGTACTTC. Residues: CASSALFSETQYF.

The V call is TRBV18, the J call TRBJ1-2, with D possibly being TRBD1 (6 bases). Trimming removed 6 bases from V and 8 bases from J, with 22 bases in between. This CDR3 spans 15 amino acids. Germline V gives CDR1 KGHSH, CDR2 LQKENI. CDR3 sequence (DNA): TGTGCCAGCTCCCCCGGGACATCCGTCGATTTAGGCTACACCTTC. Protein sequence: CASSPGTSVDLGYTF.

This clone was observed a handful of times. The rearrangement uses TRBV24-1 and TRBJ2-3; no clear D gene. This CDR3 has 14 amino acids. The V gene lost 4 bases and the J gene lost 2 bases, with 9 bases spanning the gap. Germline values: CDR1 KGHDR, CDR2 SFDVKD. This chain's CDR3 is CATSEAEFTDTQYF. DNA for the CDR3: TGTGCCACCAGTGAGGCGGAGTTCACAGATACGCAGTATTTT.

The genes are TRBV4-3 and TRBJ2-4; 10 positions match TRBD1. V trimming: 0 bases; J trimming: 1 base; junction bases outside the gene matches: 9. The length of the CDR3 is 19 residues. Germline lookup yields CDR1 LGHNA and CDR2 YSLEER. The CDR3 protein is CASSQEPGQGIRAKNIQYF. CDR3 in DNA: TGCGCCAGCAGCCAAGAACCGGGACAGGGGATTAGGGCCAAAAACATTCAGTACTTC.

The chain has TRBV7-2 and TRBJ1-3, with 7 bases lining up with TRBD1. V lost 0 bases to trimming and J lost 0 bases; unmatched junction nucleotides: 5. From germline, CDR1 is SGHTA and CDR2 FQGNSA. This CDR3 contains 17 residues. CDR3 sequence reads: CASSLAWRDSSGNTIYF. DNA of the CDR3: TGTGCCAGCAGCTTAGCTTGGCGGGACAGCTCTGGAAACACCATATATTTT.

This clone was seen once. The chain links TRBV4-2 to TRBJ1-2; no definite D call. The germline V gene encodes CDR1 LGHNA and CDR2 YNFKEQ. The length of the CDR3 is 14 residues. V was clipped by 0 bases and J by 3 bases, with 8 bases between them. In DNA, the CDR3 is TGTGCCAGCAGCCAAGATCCCCCAGACTATGGCTACACCTTC. It translates to CASSQDPPDYGYTF.

The chain carries TRBV30 and TRBJ1-6; D is perhaps TRBD1 (5 bases). In germline, CDR1 is GTSNPN, CDR2 SVGIG (reference sequence). The V end was cut by 4 bases, the J end by 1 base, with 17 bases between. CDR3 length: 17 amino acids. CDR3 amino acids: CAWNSRGQKSYNSPLHF. The CDR3 DNA reads TGTGCCTGGAATAGTAGGGGTCAAAAATCCTATAATTCACCCCTCCACTTT.

The chain links TRBV2 to TRBJ2-1, with a possible D match to TRBD1 (5 bases). Looked up from germline, CDR1 is SNHLY and CDR2 is FYNNEI. The CDR3 contains 14 residues. V was trimmed by 7 bases and J by 8 bases, leaving 18 bases between them. CDR3 sequence: CASKEGALGDEQFF. CDR3 sequence (DNA): TGTGCCAGCAAGGAAGGGGCCCTCGGCGATGAGCAGTTCTTC.

J is TRBJ1-1 and V is TRBV14, with D possibly being TRBD1 (6 bases). CDR3 size: 14 residues. V was clipped by 2 bases and J by 8 bases, with 15 bases between them. Germline lookup yields CDR1 SGHDN and CDR2 FVKESK. The CDR3 here is CASSQNPRGREAFF. The CDR3 DNA reads TGTGCCAGCAGCCAAAACCCCAGGGGAAGGGAAGCTTTCTTT.

The chain couples TRBV10-3 to TRBJ2-5, with 9 bases fitting TRBD1. The CDR3 consists of 17 residues. Looked up from germline, CDR1 is ENHRY and CDR2 is SYGVKD. Losses at the gene ends were 1 base for V and 4 bases for J; bases not matched to a gene: 10. DNA for the CDR3: TGTGCCATCAGTGAGTTACAGGGGGCGAGCGGTCGAGAGACCCAGTACTTC. This codes for CAISELQGASGRETQYF.

J is TRBJ1-1 and V is TRBV6-6; perhaps TRBD1 as D (5 bases). CDR1 and CDR2 (germline): MNHNY, SVGAGI (reference sequence). CDR3 length equals 11 residues. V was shortened by 7 bases and J by 6 bases, with 9 bases between the two germline ends. The CDR3 DNA reads TGTGCCAGCACCCTCAGGGCTGAAGCTTTCTTT. Translation: CASTLRAEAFF.

V gene TRBV4-3 combines with J gene TRBJ2-1, with 7 bases identical to TRBD2. The CDR3 consists of 16 residues. In germline, CDR1 is LGHNA, CDR2 YSLEER. V was pared by 4 bases and J by 0 bases, with 6 bases of the junction left unmatched. This chain's CDR3 is CASSLLAPSSYNEQFF. As DNA, the CDR3 is TGCGCCAGCAGCCTACTAGCGCCAAGCTCCTACAATGAGCAGTTCTTC.

This rearrangement joins TRBV9 to TRBJ1-4, with D maybe TRBD1 (6 bases). In germline, CDR1 is SGDLS, CDR2 YYNGEE. CDR3 length: 12 amino acids. Deletions cut 4 bases from V and 8 bases from J, with 9 bases between. The CDR3 nucleotides read TGTGCCAGCAGCTCTCAGGGGGAAAAACTGTTTTTT. Translating gives CASSSQGEKLFF.

The chain links TRBV2 to TRBJ1-5; 9 positions match TRBD1. CDR1 and CDR2 (germline): SNHLY, FYNNEI. This CDR3 comprises 15 residues. V lost 6 bases to trimming and J lost 8 bases; unmatched junction nucleotides: 11. The CDR3 is CASRDRPGQGEPQHF. CDR3 in DNA: TGTGCCAGCAGGGACCGCCCGGGACAGGGAGAGCCCCAGCATTTT. The whole variable domain, filled in from reference TRBV2 and TRBJ1-5, reads EPEVTQTPSHQVTQMGQEVILRCVPISNHLYFYWYRQILGQKVEFLVSFYNNEISEKSEIFDDQFSVERPDGSNFTLKIRSTKLEDSAMYFCASRDRPGQGEPQHFGDGTRLSIL.

The rearrangement uses TRBV11-3 and TRBJ2-1, with TRBD2 as a possible D gene (5 bases). From germline, CDR1 is SGHNT and CDR2 YENEEA. Deletions cut 0 bases from V and 12 bases from J, with 12 bases between. The CDR3 is made up of 13 amino acids. The CDR3 region has the DNA TGTGCCAGCAGCTTAGAATACCCCGAGGGGCAGTTCTTC. Translated, it gives CASSLEYPEGQFF.